The 22 T cell receptor beta chains given below trace back to one sample, sequenced in a study of cytomegalovirus exposure and HLA in healthy donors. Use of 60 Vbeta and 13 Jbeta primers characterized the PCR. The method was immunoSEQ multiplex PCR; TCRdb's version includes in-frame clones alone and lacks a portion of them. The table lists more than 150,000 clones, 75% to 80% of them singletons, with about an eighth in the top ten. The sample was PBMCs. The source is a man aged 45-65 years in good health and CMV-seropositive.

The chain joins TRBV19 to TRBJ2-2, with a weak D call TRBD2 (5 bases). V lost 3 bases, J lost 6 bases, and 8 bases lay in between. The CDR3 runs to 13 residues. The V gene's germline CDR1 is LNHDA and CDR2 SQIVND (reference sequence). Here the CDR3 reads CASSMGVSGELFF. Written as DNA, the CDR3 is TGTGCCAGTAGTATGGGAGTTTCCGGGGAGCTGTTTTTT.

The gene calls are TRBV18 and TRBJ1-2, with D possibly being TRBD1 (6 bases). The CDR3 has 13 amino acids. The ends were cut back, 1 base at V and 8 bases at J, with 11 bases in the middle. Germline V gene data show CDR1 as KGHSH and CDR2 as LQKENI. CDR3 bases: TGTGCCAGCTCACCACAGGAAACAGGGGGCTACACCTTC. Protein sequence: CASSPQETGGYTF. Filled out from reference TRBV18 and TRBJ1-2, the complete variable domain reads NAGVMQNPRHLVRRRGQEARLRCSPMKGHSHVYWYRQLPEEGLKFMVYLQKENIIDESGMPKERFSAEFPKEGPSILRIQQVVRGDSAAYFCASSPQETGGYTFGSGTRLTVV.

V usage is TRBV28 and J usage is TRBJ1-1; 7 bases fit TRBD1. Germline V gene sequence: CDR1 MDHEN, CDR2 SYDVKM. The V gene end was trimmed by 5 bases and the J gene end by 3 bases; junction bases not matched to a gene: 9. CDR3 length equals 15 residues. CDR3 loop: CASSLSPTGDTEAFF. The DNA of the CDR3 is TGTGCCAGCAGTCTGTCACCTACAGGGGACACTGAAGCTTTCTTT.

The genes are TRBV19 and TRBJ2-3; D perhaps matches TRBD1 (6 bases). CDR1 is LNHDA, CDR2 SQIVND, per germline (reference sequence). V lost 5 bases and J 6 bases, leaving 15 bases between the germline ends. The CDR3 contains 14 residues. The CDR3 coding sequence is TGTGCCAGTAGTCCGAGGGGGTTCGGGGATACGCAGTATTTT. Protein: CASSPRGFGDTQYF.

The rearrangement joins TRBV5-1 to TRBJ1-5; no reliable D call. Germline V CDR1 and CDR2: SGHRS, YFSETQ. This CDR3 is built from 13 residues. Trimming left V 4 bases short and J 3 bases short, with 8 bases between. CDR3 in DNA: TGCGCCAGCAGCCCTAGTCCCAATCAGCCCCAGCATTTT. It is translated as CASSPSPNQPQHF.

This clone was recorded only once. The gene calls are TRBV9 and TRBJ2-2; D possibly corresponds to TRBD1 (5 bases). The germline V gene encodes CDR1 SGDLS and CDR2 YYNGEE. V lost 0 bases, J lost 3 bases, and 15 bases lay in between. This CDR3 is built from 17 residues. CDR3 loop: CASSVVGAGLDTGELFF. CDR3 nucleotide sequence: TGTGCCAGCAGCGTAGTAGGAGCAGGGCTGGACACCGGGGAGCTGTTTTTT. The whole variable domain, filled in from reference TRBV9 and TRBJ2-2, reads DSGVTQTPKHLITATGQRVTLRCSPRSGDLSVYWYQQSLDQGLQFLIQYYNGEERAKGNILERFSAQQFPDLHSELNLSSLELGDSALYFCASSVVGAGLDTGELFFGEGSRLTVL.

This clone has a handful of counts. V and J are TRBV18 and TRBJ1-4; D gene unclear. The CDR3 length is 12 residues. V lost 6 bases and J lost 7, with 9 bases in between. Germline V gene lookup returns CDR1 KGHSH and CDR2 LQKENI. CDR3 in DNA: TGTGCCAGCTCTCCTAGAGGTGAAAAACTGTTTTTT. Its protein is CASSPRGEKLFF.

This rearrangement joins TRBV28 to TRBJ2-7; D perhaps matches TRBD1 (6 bases). V was pared by 2 bases and J by 0 bases, with 8 bases between. CDR1 and CDR2 from the germline V gene are MDHEN and SYDVKM. This CDR3 has 14 amino acids. The CDR3 loop is CASSLGGSSYEQYF. The CDR3 coding sequence is TGTGCCAGCAGTTTAGGGGGCAGCTCCTACGAGCAGTACTTC.

This clone was found a few times. In DNA form, the CDR3 reads TGTGCCAGCAGTTTATGGGCAGGGGCCACAGATACGCAGTATTTT. Translation: CASSLWAGATDTQYF. The rearrangement joins TRBV27 to TRBJ2-3, with a possible D match to TRBD1 (6 bases). The CDR3 extends over 15 amino acids. From germline, CDR1 is MNHEY and CDR2 SMNVEV (reference sequence). V was trimmed by 1 base and J by 2 bases, leaving 10 bases between them.

The chain has TRBV30 and TRBJ2-3; 7 nucleotides match TRBD2. J gave up 2 bases and V 4 bases, and 12 bases lay outside the gene matches. The CDR3 covers 16 residues. The germline gives CDR1 GTSNPN, CDR2 SVGIG (reference sequence). CDR3 sequence: CAWTSRAGLHTDTQYF. CDR3 nucleotides: TGTGCCTGGACCTCCCGGGCGGGACTACACACAGATACGCAGTATTTT.

This chain links TRBV13 with TRBJ1-1, with 8 bases that match TRBD1. Germline lookup yields CDR1 PRHDT and CDR2 FYEKMQ (reference sequence). V lost 6 bases, J lost 4 bases, and 4 bases stayed unmatched. This CDR3 spans 13 amino acids. CDR3 in amino acids: CASSYDRGTEAFF. The CDR3 DNA is TGTGCCAGCAGTTATGACAGGGGCACTGAAGCTTTCTTT.

The chain is built from TRBV29-1 and TRBJ2-3, with D uncertain. The CDR3 loop spans 12 amino acids. Germline CDR1 is SQVTM and CDR2 is ANQGSEA. Between the trimmed V and J ends, which lost 3 bases and 3 bases, there was a span of 7 bases. The CDR3 reads CSVDFLTDTQYF. The CDR3 bases are TGCAGCGTTGATTTTCTAACAGATACGCAGTATTTT.

The chain is built from TRBV4-2 and TRBJ2-3, with 10 bases aligning to TRBD2. CDR1 LGHNA and CDR2 YNFKEQ come from the germline V gene. The CDR3 spans 16 residues. The V gene end was trimmed by 0 bases and the J gene end by 5 bases; junction bases not matched to a gene: 5. CDR3 region: CASSQDRAGGRDTQYF. CDR3 bases: TGTGCCAGCAGCCAAGATCGAGCGGGGGGGCGAGATACGCAGTATTTT.

The rearrangement joins TRBV19 to TRBJ1-5; D gene unclear. Trimming took off 6 bases at V and 0 bases at J, with 12 bases between the two ends. CDR1 and CDR2 (germline): LNHDA, SQIVND (reference sequence). The CDR3 sequence is 15 residues long. Written as DNA, the CDR3 is TGTGCCAGTAGCCCCGGGAGCCATAGCAATCAGCCCCAGCATTTT. It codes for CASSPGSHSNQPQHF.

The chain uses TRBV13 and TRBJ2-7, with 10 bases matching TRBD1. The CDR3 is made up of 15 amino acids. Losses at the gene ends were 4 bases for V and 4 bases for J; bases not matched to a gene: 7. Germline CDR1 PRHDT, CDR2 FYEKMQ (reference sequence). CDR3 loop: CASSSPGTGVYEQYF. DNA of the CDR3: TGTGCCAGCAGCTCCCCCGGGACAGGGGTTTACGAGCAGTACTTC.

The chain links TRBV6-6 to TRBJ2-2, with 12 bases lining up with TRBD2. V was pared by 6 bases and J by 5 bases, with 7 bases of the junction left unmatched. CDR3 length: 16 residues. Per the germline V gene, CDR1 is MNHNY and CDR2 is SVGAGI (reference sequence). CDR3 sequence: CASSLTSGGTTGELFF. CDR3 DNA: TGTGCCAGCAGCCTTACTAGCGGGGGGACTACCGGGGAGCTGTTTTTT.

This chain joins TRBV2 and TRBJ1-2; TRBD1 matches at 7 bases. The junction had 0 bases not matched to a gene; V was cut back by 6 bases and J by 2 bases. This CDR3 region has 12 residues. Looked up from germline, CDR1 is SNHLY and CDR2 is FYNNEI. The CDR3 coding sequence is TGTGCCAGCAGACAGGGGAACTATGGCTACACCTTC. Its protein is CASRQGNYGYTF. The complete variable domain, with remaining parts taken from reference TRBV2 and TRBJ1-2, reads EPEVTQTPSHQVTQMGQEVILRCVPISNHLYFYWYRQILGQKVEFLVSFYNNEISEKSEIFDDQFSVERPDGSNFTLKIRSTKLEDSAMYFCASRQGNYGYTFGSGTRLTVV.

This clone was recorded once. The CDR3 region is CASSLGGRGRGNTEAFF. CDR3 nucleotide sequence: TGCGCCAGCAGCTTGGGGGGCAGGGGACGGGGGAACACTGAAGCTTTCTTT. The chain employs TRBV5-1 and TRBJ1-1; a weak D match, TRBD1 (6 bases). Germline CDR1 reads SGHRS; CDR2 reads YFSETQ. V shed 0 bases and J shed 1 base, with 16 bases lying between them. CDR3 length: 17 residues.

The genes are TRBV5-4 and TRBJ2-5; no clear D gene. CDR3 length: 14 residues. V was pared by 0 bases and J by 3 bases, with 9 bases between. Germline loops: CDR1 SGHNT, CDR2 YYREEE (reference sequence). CDR3: CASSLVSSKETQYF. CDR3 nucleotide sequence: TGTGCCAGCAGCTTGGTTTCATCAAAAGAGACCCAGTACTTC.

The chain uses TRBV7-2 and TRBJ1-1; D might be TRBD1 (6 bases). The CDR3 is 14 residues long. CDR1 is SGHTA and CDR2 is FQGNSA in the germline V gene. The V gene lost 1 base and the J gene lost 4 bases, with 10 bases spanning the gap. The CDR3 loop is CASSLEGGVTEAFF. The CDR3 nucleotides read TGTGCCAGCAGCTTAGAGGGGGGGGTCACTGAAGCTTTCTTT.

This chain uses TRBV6-5 with TRBJ1-5, with 9 nucleotides matching TRBD1. CDR3 length: 14 amino acids. CDR1 MNHEY and CDR2 SVGAGI come from the germline V gene. The V and J ends lost 5 bases and 6 bases, in that order; junction bases with no gene match: 5. CDR3: CASSRDRGIQPQHF. CDR3 sequence (DNA): TGTGCCAGCAGTCGCGACAGGGGGATTCAGCCCCAGCATTTT.

This chain uses TRBV15 with TRBJ1-1; D gene ambiguous. This CDR3 comprises 13 residues. CDR1 is LNHNV, CDR2 YYDKDF, per germline (reference sequence). V dropped 8 bases and J dropped 0 bases, with 10 bases sitting between them. The CDR3 loop is CATEPGLNTEAFF. The CDR3 DNA follows: TGTGCCACCGAACCGGGTTTGAACACTGAAGCTTTCTTT.